This T cell receptor beta chain was documented in a study of cytomegalovirus exposure and HLA in healthy donors. Study results and caveats: A few CMV-associated chains proved CMV antigen-specific in vitro. A list of around 150 TCR beta chains associated with cytomegalovirus was given.

This clone has just a few counts. What it binds is unknown. PCR amplification relied on 60 Vbeta primers (plus 13 Jbeta primers). The assay was immunoSEQ multiplex PCR, and TCRdb's table has in-frame clones only and misses some. The repertoire holds 63,000 or so clones, with around 80% as singletons. Germline V gives CDR1 SGDLS, CDR2 YYNGEE. The CDR3 sequence is 13 residues long. Trimming took off 0 bases at V and 5 bases at J, with 8 bases between the two ends. The clonotype comes from a woman under 40 in good health and CMV-seronegative. The V call is TRBV9, the J call TRBJ1-1; D remains ambiguous. The material sequenced was PBMCs. The CDR3 DNA is TGTGCCAGCAGCGTAGGCGGTAGGACTGAAGCTTTCTTT. It yields the protein CASSVGGRTEAFF.